Presented here are 30 T cell receptor beta chains from one specimen sequenced in a study of T cell repertoires in cytomegalovirus infection. MiXCR was run by TCRdb on the reads, yielding one entry per CDR3 protein. Found here are more than 350,000 distinct CDR3 sequences, under 40% of them singletons; the top ten hold approximately 14%. The source material was PBMCs. Every receptor here comes from a human donor in good health (CMV status not recorded). Some clones in this sample may be carry-over from other donors' samples.

This clonotype was detected only a few times. The DNA of the CDR3 is TGTGCCAGTAGTATTGCATCACAGGCTGAAGCTTTCTTT. Translating gives CASSIASQAEAFF. The V call is TRBV19, the J call TRBJ1-1, with D possibly TRBD1 on 5 matching bases. Trimming shortened V by 3 bases and J by 6 bases, and 11 bases separated the two germline ends. This CDR3 has 13 amino acids. Germline lookup yields CDR1 LNHDA and CDR2 SQIVND (reference sequence).

The chain employs TRBV5-1 and TRBJ1-4, with 7 bases fitting TRBD1. The CDR3 spans 15 residues. V dropped 3 bases and J dropped 6; count of bases not matched to a gene: 8. The germline gives CDR1 SGHRS, CDR2 YFSETQ. CDR3 in amino acids: CASSSQTGRDEKLFF. The CDR3 nucleotides are TGCGCCAGCAGCTCACAGACAGGGAGAGATGAAAAACTGTTTTTT.

This chain uses TRBV6-1 with TRBJ2-3; 7 nucleotides line up with TRBD1. Germline CDR1 reads MNHNS; CDR2 reads SASEGT. With V trimmed by 1 base and J by 4 bases, 11 bases remained unmatched. The CDR3 consists of 17 residues. CDR3 protein: CASSEGGGQARSDTQYF. For the CDR3, the DNA is TGTGCCAGCAGTGAAGGGGGCGGACAGGCTCGCTCAGATACGCAGTATTTT.

This clonotype was counted between two and nine times. This CDR3 reads CASSNRASGHGYTF. The DNA of the CDR3 is TGTGCCAGCAGCAACCGGGCCTCGGGGCATGGCTACACCTTC. The V call is TRBV7-2, the J call TRBJ1-2, with TRBD1 as a possible D gene (5 bases). Trimming took off 5 bases at V and 6 bases at J, with 16 bases between the two ends. Germline values: CDR1 SGHTA, CDR2 FQGNSA. CDR3 length equals 14 residues. The complete variable domain, with remaining parts taken from reference TRBV7-2 and TRBJ1-2, reads GAGVSQSPSNKVTEKGKDVELRCDPISGHTALYWYRQSLGQGLEFLIYFQGNSAPDKSGLPSDRFSAERTGGSVSTLTIQRTQQEDSAVYLCASSNRASGHGYTFGSGTRLTVV.

This clonotype was counted between two and nine times. The chain employs TRBV10-3 and TRBJ2-5; 9 positions match TRBD1. Germline CDR1 reads ENHRY; CDR2 reads SYGVKD. The CDR3 sequence is 13 residues long. V shed 7 bases and J 1 base; nucleotides not matched to a gene: 1. CDR3 amino acids: CAIKQGAQETQYF. CDR3 in DNA: TGTGCCATCAAACAGGGGGCCCAAGAGACCCAGTACTTC.

This clonotype was seen a handful of times. This sequence joins TRBV7-9 and TRBJ2-5; 7 bases agree with TRBD1. Germline CDR1 SEHNR, CDR2 FQNEAQ (reference sequence). This CDR3 spans 15 amino acids. V was clipped by 4 bases and J by 3 bases; unmatched bases: 8. CDR3 sequence: CASSSLQGLEETQYF. The CDR3 region has the DNA TGTGCCAGCAGCTCATTACAGGGGCTTGAAGAGACCCAGTACTTC.

Turning to this clonotype: A read error may be the cause here, since a much bigger clone is one base away. The chain has TRBV4-2 and TRBJ2-1, with 7 bases aligning to TRBD2. The CDR3 loop spans 17 amino acids. V lost 1 base and J lost 5; bases outside the gene matches: 11. Germline-derived CDR1 and CDR2 are LGHNA and YNFKEQ. The CDR3 spells CASSQALGGVQNNEQFF. CDR3 DNA sequence: TGTGCCAGCAGCCAAGCTCTGGGAGGGGTACAGAACAATGAGCAGTTCTTC.

This clonotype showed up many times. The J gene is TRBJ1-4, the V gene TRBV7-2, with 8 bases matching TRBD1. This CDR3 has 18 amino acids. Unmatched junction bases numbered 15, after V lost 4 bases and J lost 5 bases. The germline V gene encodes CDR1 SGHTA and CDR2 FQGNSA. CDR3 nucleotide sequence: TGTGCCAGCAGCTCAGTATCAGGGGGCTCGGCCTTAAATGAAAAACTGTTTTTT. Amino acids: CASSSVSGGSALNEKLFF.

This clonotype was detected a few times. The chain carries TRBV14 and TRBJ1-6, with D perhaps matching TRBD1 (5 bases). V was shortened by 1 base and J by 8 bases, with 18 bases between the two germline ends. Germline CDR1 is SGHDN and CDR2 is FVKESK. This CDR3 has 17 amino acids. This chain's CDR3 is CASSQAGRAKADSPLHF. The DNA of the CDR3 is TGTGCCAGCAGCCAAGCTGGCAGGGCGAAGGCAGATTCACCCCTCCACTTT.

J is TRBJ2-5 and V is TRBV7-9; possible D gene TRBD2, 6 bases. V was cut by 3 bases and J by 3 bases, with 11 bases left in between. There are 14 residues in the CDR3. CDR1 is SEHNR and CDR2 is FQNEAQ in the germline V gene (reference sequence). The CDR3 nucleotides are TGTGCCAGCAGCTTTAGGACTACAAAAGAGACCCAGTACTTC. Protein product: CASSFRTTKETQYF.

This clonotype has a handful of counts. V gene TRBV7-8 combines with J gene TRBJ2-1; tentatively, D is TRBD1 (6 bases). V shed 1 base and J shed 11 bases, with 15 bases lying between them. The germline CDR1 and CDR2 sequences are SGHVS and FQNEAQ. The CDR3 runs 14 residues. The CDR3 region is CASSLGDRTNQQFF. For the CDR3, the DNA is TGTGCCAGCAGCTTAGGAGACAGGACGAATCAGCAGTTCTTC.

This clonotype came up many times. The DNA of the CDR3 is TGTGCCAGCAGCTTGGCGATGGGCAATCAGCCCCAGCATTTT. It translates to CASSLAMGNQPQHF. The V gene is TRBV7-2, the J gene TRBJ1-5; no definite D call. The germline CDR1 and CDR2 sequences are SGHTA and FQGNSA. The CDR3 totals 14 residues. The V end lost 3 bases, the J end lost 2 bases, and 8 bases lay between the germline ends.

The rearrangement joins TRBV28 to TRBJ2-7, with D perhaps TRBD2 (6 bases). Germline-derived CDR1 and CDR2 are MDHEN and SYDVKM. Trimming removed 5 bases at V and 3 bases at J, with 14 bases between. This CDR3 comprises 14 residues. The CDR3 DNA follows: TGTGCCAGCAGTCGATTTGGGGGAGGCTACGAGCAGTACTTC. The encoded protein is CASSRFGGGYEQYF.

The chain uses TRBV7-9 and TRBJ1-3, with D perhaps TRBD1 (5 bases). Trimming pared 1 base from V and 8 bases from J, leaving 12 bases between. Germline V gene lookup returns CDR1 SEHNR and CDR2 FQNEAQ (reference sequence). The CDR3 covers 14 residues. CDR3 loop: CASSLGPGLDTIYF. The CDR3 coding sequence is TGTGCCAGCAGCTTAGGTCCAGGGCTGGACACCATATATTTT. Variable domain in full (rest from reference TRBV7-9 and TRBJ1-3): DTGVSQNPRHKITKRGQNVTFRCDPISEHNRLYWYRQTLGQGPEFLTYFQNEAQLEKSRLLSDRFSAERPKGSFSTLEIQRTEQGDSAMYLCASSLGPGLDTIYFGEGSWLTVV.

The table lists this clonotype with many counts. The chain links TRBV2 to TRBJ2-2; tentatively, D is TRBD2 (5 bases). V was pared by 3 bases and J by 0 bases, with 11 bases between. CDR3 size: 16 residues. Germline loops: CDR1 SNHLY, CDR2 FYNNEI. In nucleotides, the CDR3 is TGTGCCAGCAGTGAGAGGGTCGGGGCGAACACCGGGGAGCTGTTTTTT. It translates to CASSERVGANTGELFF.

This sequence joins TRBV12-3 or TRBV12-4 and TRBJ2-3; D is uncertain. The CDR3 consists of 16 residues. V lost 5 bases to trimming and J lost 0 bases, with 15 bases between them. CDR3 in DNA: TGTGCCAGCAGTCGTACAGAAATAGCTAGCACAGATACGCAGTATTTT. It yields the protein CASSRTEIASTDTQYF.

This clonotype was recorded only once. The chain combines TRBV29-1 with TRBJ2-5; TRBD2 might be the D (5 bases). Germline V lookup: CDR1 SQVTM, CDR2 ANQGSEA. V lost 4 bases to trimming and J lost 4 bases, with 16 bases between them. The CDR3 is 14 residues long. Written as DNA, the CDR3 is TGCAGCGTTGGGGTGGGTCAGCGGCTAGAGACCCAGTACTTC. The encoded protein is CSVGVGQRLETQYF.

This clonotype was observed a few times. The chain uses TRBV7-9 and TRBJ1-1, with 8 bases lining up with TRBD1. Germline loops: CDR1 SEHNR, CDR2 FQNEAQ (reference sequence). The V gene end was trimmed by 5 bases and the J gene end by 3 bases; junction bases not matched to a gene: 5. The CDR3 has 14 amino acids. CDR3 nucleotides: TGTGCCAGCAGCCGGACAGGGCTCCACACTGAAGCTTTCTTT. This codes for CASSRTGLHTEAFF.

As for this clonotype: At one end, the junction sequence differs from germline, possibly due to a read error. This rearrangement joins TRBV7-2 to TRBJ1-1; 8 bases are shared with TRBD1. CDR1 is SGHTA and CDR2 is FQGNSA in the germline V gene. This CDR3 region has 17 residues. The CDR3 sequence: CASRRGGGGQGNTEAYF. The CDR3 DNA is TGTGCCAGCAGGAGGGGCGGCGGAGGACAGGGTAACACGGAAGCTTACTTT.

The chain recombines TRBV7-9 with TRBJ1-6; no clear D gene. The CDR3 runs to 14 residues. Germline CDR1 is SEHNR and CDR2 is FQNEAQ (reference sequence). Trimming stripped 5 bases from V and 5 bases from J, with 10 bases between. CDR3: CASSRHNDNSPLHF. The CDR3 coding sequence is TGTGCCAGCAGCCGACATAATGATAATTCACCCCTCCACTTT. The complete variable domain, with remaining parts taken from reference TRBV7-9 and TRBJ1-6, reads DTGVSQNPRHKITKRGQNVTFRCDPISEHNRLYWYRQTLGQGPEFLTYFQNEAQLEKSRLLSDRFSAERPKGSFSTLEIQRTEQGDSAMYLCASSRHNDNSPLHFGNGTRLTVT.

This rearrangement joins TRBV11-2 to TRBJ1-3; D call uncertain. The CDR3 is 14 amino acids. CDR1 is SGHAT, CDR2 FQNNGV, per germline. V lost 0 bases to trimming and J lost 7 bases, with 10 bases between them. The CDR3 DNA is TGTGCCAGCAGCTTAGAAAGAAGGCGGAACACCATATATTTT. It specifies CASSLERRRNTIYF.

V is TRBV19 and J is TRBJ1-5; D unresolved. The CDR3 has 13 amino acids. The germline CDR1 and CDR2 sequences are LNHDA and SQIVND (reference sequence). The V end lost 9 bases, the J end lost 4 bases, and 13 bases lay between the germline ends. CDR3 amino acids: CASAEIRNQPQHF. The CDR3 region has the DNA TGTGCCAGCGCAGAGATCAGGAATCAGCCCCAGCATTTT.

With respect to this clonotype: The junction does not match germline at one end; this may be a read error. The V and J genes are TRBV7-6 and TRBJ2-2; weak D call: TRBD2 (5 bases). This CDR3 comprises 15 residues. Germline CDR1 reads SGHVS; CDR2 reads FNYEAQ. The CDR3 is CASSLEAINPGDLFF. The CDR3 DNA reads TGTGCCAGCAGCTTAGAGGCCATTAACCCCGGGGATCTGTTTTTT.

The CDR3 bases are TGTGCCAGCAGCGTACAGAGCTCCTACGAGCAGTACTTC. The encoded protein is CASSVQSSYEQYF. The rearrangement links TRBV7-6 to TRBJ2-7; the D is unclear. The germline V and J ends were trimmed by 5 bases and 0 bases, with 8 bases remaining between them. Germline V gene sequence: CDR1 SGHVS, CDR2 FNYEAQ. This CDR3 contains 13 residues.

This clonotype was observed a few times. The chain carries TRBV15 and TRBJ2-2; 7 bases are a match to TRBD2. The CDR3 is 17 residues long. Germline CDR1 reads LNHNV; CDR2 reads YYDKDF (reference sequence). V shed 1 base and J 4 bases; nucleotides not matched to a gene: 9. The CDR3 protein is CATSRAVGAGFTGELFF. The CDR3 nucleotides read TGTGCCACCAGCAGAGCTGTAGGAGCGGGATTCACCGGGGAGCTGTTTTTT.

This clonotype was counted many times. The CDR3 bases are TGTGCCAGTAGCCCCGGTGGAGTGAACACTGAAGCTTTCTTT. This sequence encodes CASSPGGVNTEAFF. The rearrangement joins TRBV11-3 to TRBJ1-1; D ambiguous. Germline CDR1 and CDR2: SGHNT and YENEEA. Trimming left V 9 bases short and J 0 bases short, with 14 bases between. The CDR3 has 14 residues.

A remark on this clonotype: Because the CDR3 is missing its conserved closing phenylalanine or tryptophan, this is likely a read error. No DNA is shown, since the ends of the CDR3 on it are uncertain; the CDR3 is the one TCRdb lists. This chain uses TRBV19 with TRBJ2-1; the table's D call, TRBD2, was not checked against the DNA. The CDR3 spans 12 residues, counting both ends. Germline lookup yields CDR1 LNHDA and CDR2 SQIVND (reference sequence). The CDR3 protein is CASSSGLVIEFL.

The chain carries TRBV6-2 or TRBV6-3 and TRBJ2-5; D uncertain. The CDR3 covers 15 residues. Trimming took off 4 bases at V and 4 bases at J, with 16 bases between the two ends. Germline lookup yields CDR1 MNHEY and CDR2 SVGEGT. The CDR3 reads CASSSSGLNGETQYF. In DNA form, the CDR3 reads TGTGCCAGCAGTTCCTCGGGCCTCAACGGAGAGACCCAGTACTTC.

The V and J genes are TRBV29-1 and TRBJ2-7; D is unclear. Per germline, CDR1 SQVTM and CDR2 ANQGSEA. The CDR3 runs 12 residues. V dropped 4 bases and J dropped 2 bases, with 9 bases sitting between them. This CDR3 reads CSVGASAYEQYF. The CDR3 DNA follows: TGCAGCGTTGGGGCCAGCGCCTACGAGCAGTACTTC.

This clonotype has a count of ten or more. This chain connects TRBV7-2 to TRBJ2-2, with D tentatively TRBD2 (5 bases). The V and J ends lost 5 bases and 5 bases respectively, with 15 bases between them. The CDR3 extends over 15 amino acids. Looked up from germline, CDR1 is SGHTA and CDR2 is FQGNSA. CDR3 sequence (DNA): TGTGCCAGCAGCCTGCTGAGCGGCGGGACCGGGGAGCTGTTTTTT. It yields the protein CASSLLSGGTGELFF.